Sequencing of this TCR beta chain was carried out in a study of T cell repertoires in cytomegalovirus infection. Overall study context: HLA-C-restricted CMV epitopes, recently identified, and well-studied HLA-B-restricted ones were used by the study. Both CMV infection and a matching HLA type were indicated by public TCR beta signatures.

This clonotype was counted at least ten times. Its antigen is as yet unknown. V gave up 3 bases and J gave up 8 bases; unmatched junction bases: 12. The length of the CDR3 is 17 residues. Per the germline V gene, CDR1 is SGDLS and CDR2 is YYNGEE. Regarding the study as a whole: Dominating the ex vivo response were TCR beta clonotypes that were CMV-specific and HLA-C-restricted. Summed frequency of public TCR beta families distinguished CMV carriers with the relevant HLA.

MiXCR was run by TCRdb on the reads, yielding one entry per CDR3 protein. The data show more than 110,000 distinct CDR3 sequences, 32% seen once. This specimen was CD8+ T cells from cultured PBMCs, taken from culture after CMV antigen stimulation. This receptor was identified in a human donor in good health (CMV status not recorded). Some clones in this sample may be carry-over from other donors' samples. The J gene is TRBJ2-2, the V gene TRBV9; 11 positions match TRBD2. The CDR3, as DNA: TGTGCCAGCAGCGCAAAGGATAGCGGGGGGGCGACTGGGGAGCTGTTTTTT. Translating gives CASSAKDSGGATGELFF. The complete variable domain, with remaining parts taken from reference TRBV9 and TRBJ2-2, reads DSGVTQTPKHLITATGQRVTLRCSPRSGDLSVYWYQQSLDQGLQFLIQYYNGEERAKGNILERFSAQQFPDLHSELNLSSLELGDSALYFCASSAKDSGGATGELFFGEGSRLTVL.